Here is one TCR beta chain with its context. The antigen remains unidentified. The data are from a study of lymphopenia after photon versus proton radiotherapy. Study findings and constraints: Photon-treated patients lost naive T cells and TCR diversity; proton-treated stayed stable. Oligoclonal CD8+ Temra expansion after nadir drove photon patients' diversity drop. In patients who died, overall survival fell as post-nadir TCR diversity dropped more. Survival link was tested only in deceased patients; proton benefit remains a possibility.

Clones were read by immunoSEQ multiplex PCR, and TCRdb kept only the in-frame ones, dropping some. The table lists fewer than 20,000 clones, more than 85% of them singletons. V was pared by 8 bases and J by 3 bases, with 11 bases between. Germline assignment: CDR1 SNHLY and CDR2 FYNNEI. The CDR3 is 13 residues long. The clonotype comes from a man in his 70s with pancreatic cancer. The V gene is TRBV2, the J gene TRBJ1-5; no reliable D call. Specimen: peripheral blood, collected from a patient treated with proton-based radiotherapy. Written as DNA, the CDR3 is TGTGCCAGCGGGTCCTACCTCAATCAGCCCCAGCATTTT. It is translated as CASGSYLNQPQHF. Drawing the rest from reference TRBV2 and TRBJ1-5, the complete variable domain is EPEVTQTPSHQVTQMGQEVILRCVPISNHLYFYWYRQILGQKVEFLVSFYNNEISEKSEIFDDQFSVERPDGSNFTLKIRSTKLEDSAMYFCASGSYLNQPQHFGDGTRLSIL.